These T cell receptor beta chains were read from a single sample in a study of blood T cell repertoires in COVID-19. Profiling relied on immunoSEQ multiplex PCR, and the TCRdb table lists in-frame clones only, not all of them. This sample has about 200,000 clones, with around nine tenths found just once. Sequencing was performed on peripheral blood. All receptors derive from a man aged 18-30 years with active or convalescent COVID-19. Both conserved end residues are trimmed from each CDR3.

TRBV2,TRBJ1-2,ASSQGILEGYT
TRBV7-2,TRBJ1-2,ASSLAGDYGYT
TRBV6-1,TRBJ1-2,ASSEDSHNYGYT
TRBV4-1,TRBJ1-5,ASSQSGQFSNQPQH
TRBV2,TRBJ2-7,ASSATPDLGEQY
TRBV19,TRBJ1-1,ASSWGPNAPEAF
TRBV4-1,TRBJ2-1,ASSQAGTSGYNEQF
TRBV6-6,TRBJ1-5,ASSSGTDYNQPQH
TRBV7-9,TRBJ2-7,ASSLRSTSGKPYEQY
TRBV27,TRBJ1-2,ASSTQGANYGYT
TRBV30,TRBJ1-1,AWGTGFYTEAF
TRBV7-2,TRBJ2-7,ASSLLAGGYEQY
TRBV10-2,TRBJ2-7,ASSERDRGPFYEQY
TRBV19,TRBJ1-1,ASTPAGGSAEAF
TRBV19,TRBJ2-3,ASTNRGGASTDTQY
TRBV6-2/TRBV6-3,TRBJ2-7,ASSYPGQGYEQY
TRBV19,TRBJ2-1,ASGGLAGDEQF
TRBV11-2,TRBJ1-2,ASSLEADYGYT
TRBV2,TRBJ1-1,ASRYLDRNTEAF
TRBV29-1,TRBJ1-2,SVERDSYGYT
TRBV10-2,TRBJ2-1,AATKRDTSYNEQF
TRBV7-9,TRBJ2-1,ASSLVSHNEQF
TRBV30,TRBJ2-1,AWSPSSLHQF